These 22 T cell receptor beta chains came from one sample sequenced in a study of Ad26.COV2.S vaccination and SARS-CoV-2 variants. Treatment described: approximately 18 received Ad26.COV2.S at low or high dose, single or two shots; about 5 received placebo; per-sample allocation not given. On day 63 after the first injection, vaccine and placebo recipients gave samples. Sequencing was performed with immunoSEQ multiplex PCR; in TCRdb, only in-frame clones are kept and a portion is missing. The sample lists 380,000 or so clones, 88% occurring once. Here the sequenced sample was peripheral blood, taken in a trial of Ad26.COV2.S vaccine versus placebo. These receptors were collected from a person aged 18-60 years who received the Ad26.COV2.S COVID-19 vaccine or a placebo.

This clone was recorded once. This chain uses TRBV6-1 with TRBJ2-2, with D perhaps matching TRBD1 (6 bases). This CDR3 region has 16 residues. Germline assignment: CDR1 MNHNS and CDR2 SASEGT. The germline V and J ends were trimmed by 4 bases and 5 bases, with 17 bases remaining between them. CDR3 loop: CASSASPRGVTGELFF. The CDR3 DNA is TGTGCCAGCAGTGCCAGCCCCAGGGGAGTAACCGGGGAGCTGTTTTTT.

This chain uses TRBV30 with TRBJ2-7; TRBD1 matches 7 bases. V was clipped by 4 bases and J by 4 bases; unmatched bases: 7. CDR1 and CDR2 (germline): GTSNPN, SVGIG (reference sequence). The CDR3 extends over 13 amino acids. Here the CDR3 reads CAWIPGGSYEQYF. The DNA for the CDR3 is TGTGCCTGGATCCCAGGGGGAAGTTACGAGCAGTACTTC.

This chain joins TRBV6-5 and TRBJ2-5, with D maybe TRBD1 (5 bases). The CDR3 length is 12 residues. The ends were cut back, 4 bases at V and 5 bases at J, with 8 bases in the middle. CDR1 is MNHEY, CDR2 SVGAGI, per germline. The DNA for the CDR3 is TGTGCCAGCAGTTTCAAGGGGGAGACCCAGTACTTC. It is translated as CASSFKGETQYF.

The chain uses TRBV6-5 and TRBJ2-7; either TRBD1 or TRBD2 may supply D (5 bases each). Germline V gene sequence: CDR1 MNHEY, CDR2 SVGAGI. V gave up 5 bases and J gave up 0 bases, with 11 bases separating them. CDR3 size: 14 residues. As DNA, the CDR3 is TGTGCCAGCAGTCACCGGGACGTCTCCTACGAGCAGTACTTC. This gives the protein CASSHRDVSYEQYF.

This sequence joins TRBV27 and TRBJ2-6; D is perhaps TRBD1 (5 bases). Germline values: CDR1 MNHEY, CDR2 SMNVEV (reference sequence). The CDR3 totals 19 residues. The V gene lost 2 bases and the J gene lost 1 base, with 18 bases spanning the gap. The CDR3 DNA follows: TGTGCCAGCAGTTTAAGTTTCCCAGGGATAGGATCTGGGGCCAACGTCCTGACTTTC. Translating gives CASSLSFPGIGSGANVLTF.

V is TRBV19 and J is TRBJ2-3; 10 bases line up with TRBD1. Trimming at V came to 6 bases and at J to 3 bases, leaving 3 bases not matched to a gene. This CDR3 has 14 residues. Germline-derived CDR1 and CDR2 are LNHDA and SQIVND (reference sequence). CDR3 in DNA: TGTGCCAGTAGCCTGGACAGGGGGACAGATACGCAGTATTTT. As protein: CASSLDRGTDTQYF.

This clone was picked up one time. The chain combines TRBV13 with TRBJ1-4; perhaps TRBD1 as D (5 bases). The CDR3 consists of 14 residues. The germline V and J ends were trimmed by 1 base and 3 bases, with 6 bases remaining between them. The germline gives CDR1 PRHDT, CDR2 FYEKMQ (reference sequence). In DNA form, the CDR3 reads TGTGCCAGCAGCTTAGAAGGGGCTAATGAAAAACTGTTTTTT. Its translation: CASSLEGANEKLFF.

The gene calls are TRBV5-4 and TRBJ2-7; 9 positions agree with TRBD1. The junction had 6 bases not matched to a gene; V was cut back by 4 bases and J by 1 base. The CDR3 consists of 15 residues. The germline CDR1 and CDR2 sequences are SGHNT and YYREEE (reference sequence). Written as DNA, the CDR3 is TGTGCCAGCAGCGAGGGACAGGGAAGGTCCTACGAGCAGTACTTC. This translates into CASSEGQGRSYEQYF. The full variable domain, with the rest looked up from reference TRBV5-4 and TRBJ2-7, is ETGVTQSPTHLIKTRGQQVTLRCSSQSGHNTVSWYQQALGQGPQFIFQYYREEENGRGNFPPRFSGLQFPNYSSELNVNALELDDSALYLCASSEGQGRSYEQYFGPGTRLTVT.

The rearrangement joins TRBV10-3 to TRBJ2-3; D unresolved. The CDR3 runs 11 residues. V lost 11 bases and J lost 4, with 10 bases in between. CDR1 and CDR2 from the germline V gene are ENHRY and SYGVKD. In DNA, the CDR3 is TGTGCCTTTGCTGTCGCAGATACGCAGTATTTT. It translates to CAFAVADTQYF.

This rearrangement joins TRBV18 to TRBJ2-7, with 7 nucleotides matching TRBD1. Germline V gene data show CDR1 as KGHSH and CDR2 as LQKENI. The CDR3 is 16 residues long. The V gene end was trimmed by 6 bases and the J gene end by 0 bases; junction bases not matched to a gene: 11. CDR3 sequence: CASSLTGAKGSYEQYF. The CDR3 coding sequence is TGTGCCAGCTCGCTTACAGGGGCGAAGGGCTCCTACGAGCAGTACTTC.

This rearrangement joins TRBV12-3 or TRBV12-4 to TRBJ1-1; no clear D gene. V gave up 8 bases and J gave up 4 bases, with 14 bases separating them. CDR3 length: 13 residues. In nucleotides, the CDR3 is TGTGCCAGCGCTTCCCTTATAGGCACTGAAGCTTTCTTT. This gives the protein CASASLIGTEAFF.

The chain combines TRBV9 with TRBJ1-3; tentative D call: TRBD1 (6 bases). Trimming shortened V by 4 bases and J by 4 bases, and 15 bases separated the two germline ends. Germline V gene sequence: CDR1 SGDLS, CDR2 YYNGEE. CDR3 size: 15 residues. The CDR3 region is CASSTKQGWGNTIYF. CDR3 nucleotides: TGTGCCAGCAGCACCAAACAGGGTTGGGGAAACACCATATATTTT.

V is TRBV4-1 and J is TRBJ2-5; TRBD2 matches at 9 bases. The germline V gene encodes CDR1 MGHRA and CDR2 YSYEKL. V lost 0 bases, J lost 4 bases, and 9 bases stayed unmatched. The length of the CDR3 is 17 residues. As DNA, the CDR3 is TGCGCCAGCAGCCAAGACCGGGTAGCGGGGGTTCGAGAGACCCAGTACTTC. As protein: CASSQDRVAGVRETQYF.

The gene calls are TRBV15 and TRBJ2-7, with D unclear. Trimming pared 1 base from V and 3 bases from J, leaving 7 bases between. CDR1 and CDR2 from the germline V gene are LNHNV and YYDKDF (reference sequence). The CDR3 has 13 residues. The CDR3 reads CATSRALLYEQYF. CDR3 nucleotide sequence: TGTGCCACCAGCAGAGCCCTACTCTACGAGCAGTACTTC.

The chain couples TRBV20-1 to TRBJ2-3; D might be TRBD1 (5 bases). CDR3 length: 15 residues. V dropped 3 bases and J dropped 3 bases, with 16 bases sitting between them. Germline CDR1 and CDR2: DFQATT and SNEGSKA (reference sequence). CDR3 DNA: TGCAGTGCTAGTGATGTCAGGGCTAAGACAGATACGCAGTATTTT. Amino acid sequence: CSASDVRAKTDTQYF.

This chain connects TRBV7-9 to TRBJ1-4; D call uncertain. V lost 5 bases and J 0 bases, leaving 16 bases between the germline ends. The CDR3 extends over 17 amino acids. Germline-derived CDR1 and CDR2 are SEHNR and FQNEAQ (reference sequence). The CDR3 sequence is CASSPRLERATNEKLFF. As DNA, the CDR3 is TGTGCCAGCAGCCCACGACTGGAGCGGGCAACTAATGAAAAACTGTTTTTT.

This chain joins TRBV6-5 and TRBJ2-3; 9 positions match TRBD2. V dropped 7 bases and J dropped 5; count of bases not matched to a gene: 7. This CDR3 spans 14 amino acids. The germline CDR1 and CDR2 sequences are MNHEY and SVGAGI. The CDR3 spells CASTKGLAQDTQYF. The CDR3 DNA reads as TGTGCCAGCACTAAGGGACTAGCCCAAGATACGCAGTATTTT.

The rearrangement uses TRBV6-2 or TRBV6-3 and TRBJ2-1; D remains ambiguous. Per the germline V gene, CDR1 is MNHEY and CDR2 is SVGEGT. Deletions cut 3 bases from V and 4 bases from J, with 10 bases between. The CDR3 loop spans 14 amino acids. The CDR3 region has the DNA TGTGCCAGCAGTTATGAAGGGCTGTACAATGAGCAGTTCTTC. Translated, it gives CASSYEGLYNEQFF.

The rearrangement joins TRBV28 to TRBJ1-2, with D maybe TRBD1 (6 bases). Germline CDR1 MDHEN, CDR2 SYDVKM. V gave up 4 bases and J gave up 4 bases, with 7 bases separating them. CDR3 length: 12 amino acids. This CDR3 reads CASSWGRYGYTF. The CDR3 DNA reads as TGTGCCAGCAGTTGGGGGCGCTATGGCTACACCTTC.

The chain couples TRBV5-1 to TRBJ1-1; 9 nucleotides match TRBD1. The germline V gene encodes CDR1 SGHRS and CDR2 YFSETQ. CDR3 length: 14 amino acids. J lost 6 bases, V lost 4 bases, and 7 bases had no gene match. CDR3 sequence: CASSLGQGGAEAFF. CDR3 nucleotide sequence: TGCGCCAGCAGCCTGGGACAGGGAGGGGCTGAAGCTTTCTTT.

The chain links TRBV7-3 to TRBJ1-2; D not certain. The length of the CDR3 is 14 residues. The V end was cut by 5 bases, the J end by 2 bases, with 12 bases between. The germline V gene encodes CDR1 SGHTA and CDR2 FQGTGA. CDR3 loop: CASSPGRGNYGYTF. Written as DNA, the CDR3 is TGTGCCAGCAGCCCTGGTCGGGGAAACTATGGCTACACCTTC. The full variable domain, in which reference TRBV7-3 and TRBJ1-2 provide the parts outside the CDR3, is GAGVSQTPSNKVTEKGKYVELRCDPISGHTALYWYRQSLGQGPEFLIYFQGTGAADDSGLPNDRFFAVRPEGSVSTLKIQRTERGDSAVYLCASSPGRGNYGYTFGSGTRLTVV.

J is TRBJ1-2 and V is TRBV14, with a possible D match to TRBD1 (6 bases). Deletions cut 2 bases from V and 7 bases from J, with 14 bases between. The CDR3 runs 14 residues. The germline CDR1 and CDR2 sequences are SGHDN and FVKESK. The CDR3 DNA is TGTGCCAGCAGCCAACTCCTGGGGGCTGTTGGCTACACCTTC. Protein sequence: CASSQLLGAVGYTF. Using reference TRBV14 and TRBJ1-2 for the parts outside the CDR3, the full variable domain is EAGVTQFPSHSVIEKGQTVTLRCDPISGHDNLYWYRRVMGKEIKFLLHFVKESKQDESGMPNNRFLAERTGGTYSTLKVQPAELEDSGVYFCASSQLLGAVGYTFGSGTRLTVV.